This is a list of T cell receptor beta chains from one sample in a study of T-cell reconstitution after alpha-beta-depleted transplantation in children. TCRdb passed the PCR reads through MiXCR, listing each CDR3 protein once. The table records about 980,000 distinct CDR3 sequences, about 31% of them present only once. Sequenced material: PBMCs, mostly from graft donor cells, taken 360 days after TCRalphabeta/CD19-depleted stem cell transplant. The source of these receptors is a boy under two years old who had a stem cell transplant for SCID, so the T cells may come from the graft donor. The CDR3 runs from the conserved cysteine through the conserved F or W. D genes are given only for firm matches. Clone size is not always given. Where it is, it says once, few, many or a class for expanded clones.

J gene: TRBJ2-4
clone size: .
V gene: TRBV25-1
D gene: .
CDR3 DNA: TGTGCCAGCAGTGGCCGGGACCCCCGAAACATTCAGTACTTC
CDR3 protein: CASSGRDPRNIQYF

J gene: TRBJ2-2
clone size: few
V gene: TRBV6-1
D gene: TRBD2
CDR3 DNA: TGTGCCAGCAGCTGGGGACTAGCGGGCGTTGTAACCGGGGAGCTGTTTTTT
CDR3 protein: CASSWGLAGVVTGELFF

J gene: TRBJ1-5
clone size: few
V gene: TRBV4-1
D gene: TRBD1
CDR3 DNA: TGTGCCAGCTCCCAAGGACAGGGTAGCCAGCCCCAGCATTTT
CDR3 protein: CASSQGQGSQPQHF

J gene: TRBJ1-5
clone size: .
V gene: TRBV28
D gene: .
CDR3 DNA: TGTGCCAGCAGTTTAGGTAGGCACCCTTTTAGCAATCAGCCCCAGCATTTT
CDR3 protein: CASSLGRHPFSNQPQHF

J gene: TRBJ1-1
clone size: few
V gene: TRBV24-1
D gene: .
CDR3 DNA: TGTGCCACCAGCCCCCGGGATAGGCCCGAGAACACTGAAGCTTTCTTT
CDR3 protein: CATSPRDRPENTEAFF

J gene: TRBJ2-1
clone size: few
V gene: TRBV9
D gene: TRBD2
CDR3 DNA: TGTGCCAGCAGCGTAGGAGGAGGGACTAGTAGGTCCGATGAGCAGTTCTTC
CDR3 protein: CASSVGGGTSRSDEQFF

J gene: TRBJ2-7
clone size: .
V gene: TRBV20-1
D gene: .
CDR3 DNA: TGCAGTGCTAGAGATCGCCCCCAACAGGCCCGCTCCTACGAGCAGTACTTC
CDR3 protein: CSARDRPQQARSYEQYF

J gene: TRBJ2-3
clone size: few
V gene: TRBV5-6
D gene: .
CDR3 DNA: TGTGCCAGCAGCTCAATTTTGAGGGGGCAGTATTTT
CDR3 protein: CASSSILRGQYF

J gene: TRBJ2-5
clone size: few
V gene: TRBV5-1
D gene: .
CDR3 DNA: TGCGCCAGCAGCTCGATCGGGGATTTAGAGACCCAGTACTTC
CDR3 protein: CASSSIGDLETQYF

J gene: TRBJ2-7
clone size: .
V gene: TRBV5-1
D gene: .
CDR3 DNA: TGCGCCAGCAGCTTGGAGGCTAGCTTGGACTACGAGCAGTACTTC
CDR3 protein: CASSLEASLDYEQYF

J gene: TRBJ2-5
clone size: few
V gene: TRBV12-3/TRBV12-4
D gene: TRBD1
CDR3 DNA: TGTGCCAGCAGTCCGGACAGGGGGAGTGAGGAGACCCAGTACTTC
CDR3 protein: CASSPDRGSEETQYF

J gene: TRBJ2-1
clone size: few
V gene: TRBV7-2
D gene: TRBD1
CDR3 DNA: TGTGCCAGCAGCTTAGCCAGGGGGCTGGTAAATGAGCAGTTCTTC
CDR3 protein: CASSLARGLVNEQFF

J gene: TRBJ2-3
clone size: once
V gene: TRBV12-3/TRBV12-4
D gene: .
CDR3 DNA: TGTGCCAGCATGGGAGATACGCAGTATTTT
CDR3 protein: CASMGDTQYF

J gene: TRBJ1-1
clone size: .
V gene: TRBV6-1
D gene: .
CDR3 DNA: TGTGCCAGCAGTGAAGTTGAGGAGACTGAAGCTTTCTTT
CDR3 protein: CASSEVEETEAFF

J gene: TRBJ2-7
clone size: few
V gene: TRBV10-3
D gene: .
CDR3 DNA: TGTGCCATCAGCCTAGCGAGCCCCGGTTACGAGCAGTACTTC
CDR3 protein: CAISLASPGYEQYF

J gene: TRBJ2-1
clone size: few
V gene: TRBV7-9
D gene: TRBD2
CDR3 DNA: TGTGCCAGCAGCTTAAGACTGGTGGCTAGCGGGGCCGATGAGCAGTTCTTC
CDR3 protein: CASSLRLVASGADEQFF

J gene: TRBJ2-1
clone size: few
V gene: TRBV7-8
D gene: TRBD2
CDR3 DNA: TGTGCCAGCAGCTATTTAGCGGGGGACCACAATGAGCAGTTCTTC
CDR3 protein: CASSYLAGDHNEQFF

J gene: TRBJ2-7
clone size: .
V gene: TRBV2
D gene: .
CDR3 DNA: TGTGCCAGCAGAGGTGGAACTCACCACGAGCAGTACTTC
CDR3 protein: CASRGGTHHEQYF

J gene: TRBJ2-5
clone size: few
V gene: TRBV7-8
D gene: .
CDR3 DNA: TGTGCCAGCAGCTCCAGTCGGCAGAGGCTGGAGACCCAGTACTTC
CDR3 protein: CASSSSRQRLETQYF

J gene: TRBJ1-4
clone size: .
V gene: TRBV5-1
D gene: TRBD1
CDR3 DNA: TGCGCCAGCAGCTTGGCCCCAGGGGGAAATGAAAAACTGTTTTTT
CDR3 protein: CASSLAPGGNEKLFF

J gene: TRBJ2-1
clone size: few
V gene: TRBV10-3
D gene: .
CDR3 DNA: TGTGCCATTTCCCTCGACACATCCTACAATGAGCAGTTCTTC
CDR3 protein: CAISLDTSYNEQFF

J gene: TRBJ2-3
clone size: few
V gene: TRBV7-2
D gene: .
CDR3 DNA: TGTGCCAGCAGCTTACAACAGGGAGTGGATACGCAGTATTTT
CDR3 protein: CASSLQQGVDTQYF

J gene: TRBJ2-7
clone size: .
V gene: TRBV18
D gene: .
CDR3 DNA: TGTGCCAGCTCACCAGGGGGAACTCAAACCTTCTACGAGCAGTACTTC
CDR3 protein: CASSPGGTQTFYEQYF

J gene: TRBJ2-3
clone size: .
V gene: TRBV5-4
D gene: .
CDR3 DNA: TGTGCCAGCAGCTCTGGGCTTGGGCCGTCCAGCCCAGAGGGTACGCAGTATTTT
CDR3 protein: CASSSGLGPSSPEGTQYF

J gene: TRBJ2-4
clone size: .
V gene: TRBV12-3/TRBV12-4
D gene: TRBD1
CDR3 DNA: TGTGCCAGCAGTTTCGGGGACAGGGAGGGCAAAAACATTCAGTACTTC
CDR3 protein: CASSFGDREGKNIQYF

J gene: TRBJ2-1
clone size: .
V gene: TRBV4-1
D gene: .
CDR3 DNA: TGCGCCAGCAGCCAAATACAGGGCCTGGACGATGAGCAGTTCTTC
CDR3 protein: CASSQIQGLDDEQFF

J gene: TRBJ2-5
clone size: .
V gene: TRBV15
D gene: .
CDR3 DNA: TGTGCCACCAGCAGAGGACGAACTAGGGGTGAAGAGACCCAGTACTTC
CDR3 protein: CATSRGRTRGEETQYF

J gene: TRBJ1-4
clone size: few
V gene: TRBV4-3
D gene: .
CDR3 DNA: TGCGCCAGCAGCCAAGAAGGGTTTCGGCGTGAAAAACTGTTTTTT
CDR3 protein: CASSQEGFRREKLFF

J gene: TRBJ2-1
clone size: few
V gene: TRBV15
D gene: .
CDR3 DNA: TGTGCCACCAGAGATGGGGGCAGGGGAGATGAGCAGTTCTTC
CDR3 protein: CATRDGGRGDEQFF

J gene: TRBJ2-1
clone size: .
V gene: TRBV5-5
D gene: .
CDR3 DNA: TGTGCCAGCAGCTTGTATCCGGGGGGCAGCTCCTACAATGAGCAGTTCTTC
CDR3 protein: CASSLYPGGSSYNEQFF

J gene: TRBJ1-4
clone size: .
V gene: TRBV5-5
D gene: .
CDR3 DNA: TGTGCCAGCAGCTTGGTTCAGTTCGGTGAAAAACTGTTTTTT
CDR3 protein: CASSLVQFGEKLFF

J gene: TRBJ2-1
clone size: .
V gene: TRBV6-5
D gene: .
CDR3 DNA: TGTGCCAGCAGTTACTCGAGTCTAGCGACCTACAATGAGCAGTTCTTC
CDR3 protein: CASSYSSLATYNEQFF

J gene: TRBJ2-5
clone size: .
V gene: TRBV2
D gene: TRBD2
CDR3 DNA: TGTGCCACGAACGGGGGGAAAGAGACCCAGTACTTC
CDR3 protein: CATNGGKETQYF

J gene: TRBJ2-7
clone size: .
V gene: TRBV5-1
D gene: .
CDR3 DNA: TGCGCCAGCAGCTTGGGGGGTCCCCCAGCGGGCGAGCAGTACTTC
CDR3 protein: CASSLGGPPAGEQYF

J gene: TRBJ2-3
clone size: .
V gene: TRBV9
D gene: .
CDR3 DNA: TGTGCCAGCAGCCCACGGACCCTCCGCACAGATACGCAGTATTTT
CDR3 protein: CASSPRTLRTDTQYF

J gene: TRBJ2-3
clone size: few
V gene: TRBV5-1
D gene: .
CDR3 DNA: TGCGCCAGCAGCCCTAACCAGGGGTTCTCAGATACGCAGTATTTT
CDR3 protein: CASSPNQGFSDTQYF

J gene: TRBJ1-1
clone size: .
V gene: TRBV5-5
D gene: .
CDR3 DNA: TGTGCCAGCAGCTTACTTTCGACGGTTCCCACTGAAGCTTTCTTT
CDR3 protein: CASSLLSTVPTEAFF

J gene: TRBJ1-1
clone size: few
V gene: TRBV9
D gene: .
CDR3 DNA: TGTGCCAGCAGCGCGCAGGGTCTCAGGGACACTGAAGCTTTCTTT
CDR3 protein: CASSAQGLRDTEAFF

J gene: TRBJ2-1
clone size: many
V gene: TRBV10-3
D gene: TRBD2
CDR3 DNA: TGTGCCATCAGTGAGTCGTCCCAGCTAGCGGGGGTAAAGGAGCAGTTCTTC
CDR3 protein: CAISESSQLAGVKEQFF

J gene: TRBJ2-4
clone size: .
V gene: TRBV5-1
D gene: .
CDR3 DNA: TGCGCCAGCAGCTCTAAGGACCCACTAGCCAAAAACATTCAGTACTTC
CDR3 protein: CASSSKDPLAKNIQYF

J gene: TRBJ2-3
clone size: many
V gene: TRBV5-1
D gene: .
CDR3 DNA: TGTGCCAGCAGTTTAGTGGGGGGGCTCACAGATACGCAGTATTTT
CDR3 protein: CASSLVGGLTDTQYF

J gene: TRBJ1-1
clone size: few
V gene: TRBV20-1
D gene: .
CDR3 DNA: TGCAGTGCTCCACCGGGGAGGGGGAACACTGAAGCTTTCTTT
CDR3 protein: CSAPPGRGNTEAFF

J gene: TRBJ2-7
clone size: .
V gene: TRBV20-1
D gene: .
CDR3 DNA: TGCAGTGCCCCCGTTGGAGTTCAGCAGTACTTC
CDR3 protein: CSAPVGVQQYF

J gene: TRBJ1-5
clone size: few
V gene: TRBV6-1
D gene: .
CDR3 DNA: TGTGCCAGCGGGCAGGGAGGCAATCAGCCCCAGCATTTT
CDR3 protein: CASGQGGNQPQHF

J gene: TRBJ2-7
clone size: .
V gene: TRBV14
D gene: .
CDR3 DNA: TGTGCCAGCGGGGGACCGATAGTCTACGAGCAGTACTTC
CDR3 protein: CASGGPIVYEQYF

J gene: TRBJ1-4
clone size: many
V gene: TRBV4-3
D gene: .
CDR3 DNA: TGCGCCAGCAGCCAAGATGGGGCGGAGGCCGTTAATGAAAAACTGTTTTTT
CDR3 protein: CASSQDGAEAVNEKLFF

J gene: TRBJ2-1
clone size: .
V gene: TRBV29-1
D gene: .
CDR3 DNA: TGCAGCGTTGAAGAGGAGGGACCGGACGAGCAGTTCTTC
CDR3 protein: CSVEEEGPDEQFF

J gene: TRBJ2-7
clone size: .
V gene: TRBV5-1
D gene: .
CDR3 DNA: TGCGCCAGCAGCTTGGTTCCGGGAGCGTCCTACGAGCAGTACTTC
CDR3 protein: CASSLVPGASYEQYF

J gene: TRBJ2-7
clone size: few
V gene: TRBV18
D gene: .
CDR3 DNA: TGTGCCAGCTCACCGCGGGACATCCCCTACGAGCAGTACTTC
CDR3 protein: CASSPRDIPYEQYF

J gene: TRBJ2-3
clone size: .
V gene: TRBV11-2
D gene: .
CDR3 DNA: TGTGCCAGCAGCTGGGGCCGGTGGGATACGCAGTATTTT
CDR3 protein: CASSWGRWDTQYF

J gene: TRBJ2-7
clone size: .
V gene: TRBV7-8
D gene: TRBD1
CDR3 DNA: TGTGCCAGCAGCTTCTCCGGGACAGGGGCATTTGACGAGCAGTACTTC
CDR3 protein: CASSFSGTGAFDEQYF

J gene: TRBJ2-2
clone size: .
V gene: TRBV12-3/TRBV12-4
D gene: TRBD1
CDR3 DNA: TGTGCCAGCACCGGAAGTCCGGGACAGGGGGTCGGGGAGCTGTTTTTT
CDR3 protein: CASTGSPGQGVGELFF

J gene: TRBJ2-7
clone size: few
V gene: TRBV5-1
D gene: .
CDR3 DNA: TGCGCCAGCAGCTTGGCGAACACCGTTTCCTACGAGCAGTACTTC
CDR3 protein: CASSLANTVSYEQYF

J gene: TRBJ2-5
clone size: once
V gene: TRBV9
D gene: .
CDR3 DNA: TGTGCCAGCAGTGGGGCACCATTCGTAGAGACCCAGTACTTC
CDR3 protein: CASSGAPFVETQYF

J gene: TRBJ2-7
clone size: .
V gene: TRBV6-5
D gene: .
CDR3 DNA: TGTGCCAGCAGTTACGCGGGGACAGATTACGAGCAGTACTTC
CDR3 protein: CASSYAGTDYEQYF

J gene: TRBJ2-1
clone size: .
V gene: TRBV7-9
D gene: TRBD2
CDR3 DNA: TGTGCCAGCAGCGCCCGGGGACTAGCGGGATACAATGAGCAGTTCTTC
CDR3 protein: CASSARGLAGYNEQFF

J gene: TRBJ2-1
clone size: .
V gene: TRBV20-1
D gene: .
CDR3 DNA: TGCAGTGCTAGAGTAGGGAGCTCCTACAATGAGCAGTTCTTC
CDR3 protein: CSARVGSSYNEQFF

J gene: TRBJ2-1
clone size: many
V gene: TRBV12-5
D gene: .
CDR3 DNA: TGTGCTAGTGGCACCGGACGGGCGAGCTCCTACAATGAGCAGTTCTTC
CDR3 protein: CASGTGRASSYNEQFF

J gene: TRBJ1-2
clone size: .
V gene: TRBV11-3
D gene: TRBD1
CDR3 DNA: TGTGCCAGCAGCTTAGATCAAGGACAGGCTTCCTATGGCTACACCTTC
CDR3 protein: CASSLDQGQASYGYTF

J gene: TRBJ2-5
clone size: .
V gene: TRBV4-2
D gene: .
CDR3 DNA: TGTGCCAGCAGCCAAGGGCGTCAAAGAGACGGAGAGACCCAGTACTTC
CDR3 protein: CASSQGRQRDGETQYF